This T cell receptor (beta chain) was identified in a study of T cell repertoires in cytomegalovirus infection. Overall study context: Matching HLA type, along with CMV infection, was indicated by public TCR beta signatures. Study-level findings and limits: CMV-specific HLA-C-restricted TCR beta clonotypes dominated the ex vivo response.

One entry per CDR3 protein results from TCRdb running MiXCR on the reads. Found here are 600,000 to 800,000 distinct CDR3 sequences, roughly 26% of them singletons; the top ten hold roughly 8%. CDR1 is DFQATT, CDR2 SNEGSKA, per germline (reference sequence). V shed 0 bases and J 5 bases; nucleotides not matched to a gene: 7. This CDR3 contains 16 residues. This clonotype was picked up a small number of times. The antigen remains undetermined. The gene calls are TRBV20-1 and TRBJ2-1; 10 bases line up with TRBD2. The sample was CD8+ T cells from PBMCs. This receptor was obtained from a human donor in good health (CMV status not recorded). Some clones in this sample may be carry-over from other donors' samples. CDR3 sequence (DNA): TGCAGTGCTAGAGAAGCGTCTAGCGGGGGAGACAATGAGCAGTTCTTC. Translated: CSAREASSGGDNEQFF.